Sequencing of this T cell receptor beta chain was carried out in a study of HIV-infected patients and healthy controls. Study-wide results and limits: The diversity differences were not explained by slight age and sex differences between study cohorts.

V was pared by 5 bases and J by 6 bases, with 8 bases between. The CDR3 consists of 12 residues. cDNA was made from about 510 ng RNA using alpha and beta constant primers. Each of the alpha and beta chains got its own library through chain-specific third strand synthesis with indices. From the 5' RACE reads, TCRdb called clonotypes with MiXCR, one entry per CDR3 protein. The sample records about 10,000 distinct CDR3 sequences, over 7% being singletons. This clonotype is categorized as medium-sized. Its antigen is unidentified. All unsorted peripheral T cells were captured because whole blood was used without fractionation.

This sequence joins TRBV12-3 or TRBV12-4 and TRBJ2-1, with D maybe TRBD1 (5 bases). The sequenced material came from blood. This TCR was sampled from an adult in good health. The DNA of the CDR3 is TGTGCCAGCAGTCCAGGGCTCAATGAGCAGTTCTTC. Protein sequence: CASSPGLNEQFF.